Listed below are T cell receptor beta chains from one sample, sequenced in a study of cytomegalovirus exposure and HLA in healthy donors. Clones were sequenced by immunoSEQ multiplex PCR, and TCRdb holds only the in-frame ones, with some missing. Among about 220,000 clones, about 89% were seen once, and the ten largest hold more than 0.85%. Sequencing input: PBMCs. The receptors were sampled from a woman under 30 in good health and CMV-seronegative. Both conserved end residues are part of each CDR3. Fields, in order: J gene, clone size, V gene, D gene, CDR3 DNA, CDR3 protein. D genes are given only for firm matches. Not every row has a clone size; where given, it reads once, few, many or a size class.

TRBJ2-1 | NA | TRBV2 | TRBD2 | TGTGCCAGCACTCGGCTAGCGGGAGTAGGCCCCTCGTCGGTTGAGCAGTTCTTC | CASTRLAGVGPSSVEQFF
TRBJ2-1 | NA | TRBV6-5 | NA | TGTGCCAGCAAGATGGGGGCGTACTCCTACAATGAGCAGTTCTTC | CASKMGAYSYNEQFF
TRBJ2-1 | NA | TRBV7-6 | TRBD1 | TGTGCCAGCAGCTCCCGGACAGGGAAGACCTACAATGAGCAGTTCTTC | CASSSRTGKTYNEQFF
TRBJ1-1 | NA | TRBV11-2 | NA | TGTGCCAGCAGCCCCGGACAGTACACTGAAGCTTTCTTT | CASSPGQYTEAFF
TRBJ1-3 | NA | TRBV11-2 | NA | TGTGCCAGCAGCTTAGTTGACAGCTATCTTGGAAACACCATATATTTT | CASSLVDSYLGNTIYF
TRBJ2-5 | NA | TRBV7-9 | NA | TGTGCCAGCAGCTTAGTCGGGGGGCGCCAAGAGACCCAGTACTTC | CASSLVGGRQETQYF
TRBJ2-1 | NA | TRBV30 | NA | TGTGCCTGCTCCCGGCGGGGCGGCTACAATGAGCAGTTCTTC | CACSRRGGYNEQFF
TRBJ1-2 | NA | TRBV7-2 | NA | TGTGCCAGCAGCTCAGACCCGACAGGCTACTATGGCTACACCTTC | CASSSDPTGYYGYTF
TRBJ1-5 | NA | TRBV7-9 | TRBD1 | TGTGCCAGCAGCTTAACAGGGGACCAGCCCCAGCATTTT | CASSLTGDQPQHF
TRBJ2-2 | NA | TRBV5-1 | NA | TGCGCCAGCATCCCCCGGGACACCAGCACCGGGGAGCTGTTTTTT | CASIPRDTSTGELFF
TRBJ1-2 | NA | TRBV27 | TRBD1 | TGTGCCAGCAGTTCGACCGGGACAGGGGTACGCGGCTACACCTTC | CASSSTGTGVRGYTF
TRBJ2-2 | NA | TRBV19 | TRBD2 | TGTGCCAGTAGTACGAGCCTGGGACTAGCGGGAGGTGTCACCGGGGAGCTGTTTTTT | CASSTSLGLAGGVTGELFF
TRBJ2-3 | NA | TRBV13 | NA | TGTGCCAGCAGCGAGCCCAACGAGAGAGTGACAGATACGCAGTATTTT | CASSEPNERVTDTQYF
TRBJ1-3 | NA | TRBV7-9 | TRBD1 | TGTGCCAGCACGAAGTGGGACAGGGCCCCCTCTGGAAACACCATATATTTT | CASTKWDRAPSGNTIYF
TRBJ2-3 | few | TRBV30 | NA | TGTGCCTGCAGCGGATACACAGATACGCAGTATTTT | CACSGYTDTQYF
TRBJ2-3 | NA | TRBV10-3 | TRBD2 | TGTGCCACCGGGACTAGCAGAACTAGCACAGATACGCAGTATTTT | CATGTSRTSTDTQYF
TRBJ1-5 | once | TRBV6-1 | TRBD1 | TGTGCCAGCAGTCAGGACAGGCGACCCCCGTCCCAGCATTTT | CASSQDRRPPSQHF
TRBJ2-5 | once | TRBV7-9 | TRBD2 | TGTGCCAGCAGCTTAGTTTCCGGGGGGGAGACCCAGTACTTC | CASSLVSGGETQYF
TRBJ1-2 | NA | TRBV29-1 | NA | TGCAGCGTTGTTGGACAGATCAACTATGGCTACACCTTC | CSVVGQINYGYTF
TRBJ2-1 | NA | TRBV19 | TRBD1 | TGTGCCAGTGCCGGGACAGGGAGGACTCGACGGGAGGTTGAGTTCTTC | CASAGTGRTRREVEFF
TRBJ2-5 | NA | TRBV14 | TRBD2 | TGTGCCAGCAGCTACCGAGCGGGAGAGGTCGAGACCCAGTACTTC | CASSYRAGEVETQYF
TRBJ2-6 | NA | TRBV27 | TRBD1 | TGTGCCAGCAGCGAGGGACAGAGCTATGGGGCCAACGTCCTGACTTTC | CASSEGQSYGANVLTF
TRBJ2-1 | NA | TRBV7-6 | NA | TGTGCCAGCAGCTTAGTAGAGACAGATTACAATGAGCAGTTCTTC | CASSLVETDYNEQFF
TRBJ2-7 | NA | TRBV5-6 | NA | TGTGCCAGCAGCTTTTGGACAGTCTCCTACGAGCAGTACTTC | CASSFWTVSYEQYF
TRBJ1-1 | NA | TRBV30 | TRBD1 | TGTGCCTGGAGTGAGGGGACAGTCTCGGTAAAAACTGAAGCTTTCTTT | CAWSEGTVSVKTEAFF
TRBJ2-5 | NA | TRBV29-1 | TRBD1 | TGCAGCGTTAGGGTCGGACAGGGGTCAGAGACCCAGTACTTC | CSVRVGQGSETQYF
TRBJ1-4 | NA | TRBV7-9 | NA | TGTGCCAGCAGCGAGATGAATGAAAAACTGTTTTTT | CASSEMNEKLFF
TRBJ2-7 | NA | TRBV6-5 | TRBD1 | TGTGCCAGCGCCGAACAGGGGGCCTCCTACGAGCAGTACTTC | CASAEQGASYEQYF
TRBJ2-7 | NA | TRBV19 | TRBD1 | TGTGCCAGTAGTATTTCCTACGGGACAGCCTACGAGCAGTACTTC | CASSISYGTAYEQYF
TRBJ1-5 | NA | TRBV28 | NA | TGTGCCAGCGGGGACTTACGGGGTAACTTTAATCAGCCCCAGCATTTT | CASGDLRGNFNQPQHF
TRBJ1-5 | NA | TRBV19 | NA | TGTGCCAGTAACGTCGAGGTCGATCAGCCCCAGCATTTT | CASNVEVDQPQHF
TRBJ2-1 | NA | TRBV28 | NA | TGTGCCAGCAGTCCCGGCGGGGTCAATGAGCAGTTCTTC | CASSPGGVNEQFF